This T cell receptor (beta chain) appears in the sequencing data of a study of cytomegalovirus exposure and HLA in healthy donors. The repertoire was sequenced with immunoSEQ multiplex PCR; TCRdb's copy has only in-frame clones and lacks some. The table has about 150,000 clones, more than 70% seen once; the top ten hold 2.1%. V was clipped by 0 bases and J by 2 bases, with 8 bases between them. CDR1 is LNHNV, CDR2 YYDKDF, per germline (reference sequence). The CDR3 length is 15 residues. The receptor was derived from a human donor in good health. This chain connects TRBV15 to TRBJ1-5; tentatively, D is TRBD1 (6 bases). Sequencing was done on a sample of PBMCs. The CDR3 DNA reads TGTGCCACCAGCAGAGATCCAGGGGGCAATCAGCCCCAGCATTTT. Translation: CATSRDPGGNQPQHF.